Listed below are T cell receptor beta chains from one sample, sequenced in a study of CD4 T cells in relation to SARS-CoV-2 and coronaviruses. No antigens are known for them. The method was immunoSEQ multiplex PCR; TCRdb's version includes in-frame clones alone and lacks a portion of them. The sample includes some 26,000 clones, about 80% seen only once; the top ten take roughly 25%. What was sequenced was CD4+ T cells from PBMCs, cultured in vitro. The receptors derive from a human donor in good health. CDR3s include the opening cysteine and the closing phenylalanine or tryptophan. A D gene is named only where the DNA matches it firmly. Some rows have no size entry. The others give once, few or many, or a class for an expanded clone.

cdr3_aa	cdr3_nt	d_call	clone_size	v_call	j_call
CASSPGQGSWLETQYF	TGCGCCAGCAGCCCAGGACAGGGATCTTGGTTGGAGACCCAGTACTTC	TRBD1	-	TRBV4-3	TRBJ2-5
CASSMRGGAGPETQYF	TGTGCCAGTAGTATGAGAGGGGGCGCAGGGCCAGAGACCCAGTACTTC	TRBD1	-	TRBV19	TRBJ2-5
CASSSFNLHGQYF	TGTGCCAGCAGTTCTTTCAACCTTCATGGGCAGTACTTC	-	-	TRBV6-5	TRBJ2-7
CASSFRTGGTDTQYF	TGTGCCAGCAGCTTCCGGACAGGGGGCACAGATACGCAGTATTTT	TRBD1	-	TRBV5-4	TRBJ2-3
CASSPLQSGSGINEQFF	TGTGCCAGCTCACCTTTACAAAGCGGGAGCGGTATTAATGAGCAGTTCTTC	TRBD2	-	TRBV18	TRBJ2-1
CSASRAGYQETQYF	TGCAGTGCTAGTCGGGCGGGGTACCAAGAGACCCAGTACTTC	-	-	TRBV20-1	TRBJ2-5
CASSLITGTPDTQYF	TGTGCCAGCAGCCTCATAACCGGGACCCCGGATACGCAGTATTTT	-	-	TRBV5-5	TRBJ2-3
CASSRRDRGNNEQFF	TGCGCCAGCAGCCGCCGGGACAGGGGAAACAATGAGCAGTTCTTC	TRBD1	-	TRBV4-3	TRBJ2-1
CASSYLGSGNTIYF	TGTGCCAGCAGTTACTTGGGTTCGGGAAACACCATATATTTT	-	-	TRBV6-5	TRBJ1-3
CASSPGQGIEQYF	TGTGCCAGCAGCCCGGGACAGGGGATCGAGCAGTACTTC	TRBD1	-	TRBV6-5	TRBJ2-7
CASSTTGGGEKLFF	TGCGCCAGCAGCACGACAGGGGGCGGTGAAAAACTGTTTTTT	TRBD1	-	TRBV5-1	TRBJ1-4
CASSPRTAETFLYSGNTIYF	TGTGCCAGCTCACCACGAACAGCAGAAACCTTCCTATACTCTGGAAACACCATATATTTT	-	-	TRBV18	TRBJ1-3
CASNSFNYGYTF	TGTGCCAGTAACAGCTTTAACTATGGCTACACCTTC	-	-	TRBV19	TRBJ1-2
CASSPKGLGDTDTQYF	TGCGCCAGCAGCCCAAAGGGGCTTGGCGACACAGATACGCAGTATTTT	-	-	TRBV5-1	TRBJ2-3
CASSLTGLDTGELFF	TGTGCCAGCAGCTTAACTGGGCTTGACACCGGGGAGCTGTTTTTT	-	-	TRBV7-3	TRBJ2-2
CASSEFASQPQHF	TGTGCCAGCAGTGAATTCGCGAGTCAGCCCCAGCATTTT	-	-	TRBV2	TRBJ1-5
CASSLEGRYDTQYF	TGTGCCAGCAGCTTGGAGGGACGTTATGATACGCAGTATTTT	-	-	TRBV7-9	TRBJ2-3
CASSPIRGEGNTIYF	TGTGCCAGCAGCCCCATAAGGGGGGAAGGAAACACCATATATTTT	-	few	TRBV7-8	TRBJ1-3
CASSARDWGTQYF	TGTGCCAGTAGTGCGAGGGACTGGGGGACCCAGTACTTC	-	-	TRBV19	TRBJ2-5
CASSPGASGNTIYF	TGCGCCAGCAGCCCCGGGGCCTCTGGAAACACCATATATTTT	-	-	TRBV5-1	TRBJ1-3
CASSFQRYYYEQYF	TGTGCCAGCAGCTTCCAAAGGTACTACTACGAGCAGTACTTC	-	few	TRBV5-5	TRBJ2-7
CASSIISSGHGWFF	TGTGCCAGTAGTATAATTAGTTCGGGACATGGCTGGTTCTTC	-	-	TRBV19	TRBJ2-1
CATSGSPGTDTQYF	TGCGCCACCAGCGGTTCACCGGGCACAGATACGCAGTATTTT	-	-	TRBV5-1	TRBJ2-3
CASSIRGLETQYF	TGTGCCAGTAGTATACGGGGGTTAGAGACCCAGTACTTC	-	once	TRBV19	TRBJ2-5
CASSETALRRGVFGYTF	TGTGCCAGCAGTGAAACCGCGCTCCGCAGGGGCGTGTTTGGCTACACCTTC	-	-	TRBV2	TRBJ1-2
CASSLGATLSGNTIYF	TGCGCCAGCAGCTTGGGCGCGACACTCTCTGGAAACACCATATATTTT	-	-	TRBV5-1	TRBJ1-3
CASSHPRELKLFF	TGTGCCAGCAGCCACCCCAGGGAGTTGAAACTGTTTTTT	-	-	TRBV5-6	TRBJ1-4
CASSLGDRAFNYGYTF	TGTGCCAGCAGCTTGGGGGACAGAGCCTTTAACTATGGCTACACCTTC	TRBD1	few	TRBV7-3	TRBJ1-2
CASSVGGRGETYEQYF	TGTGCCAGCAGCGTGGGCGGTCGGGGGGAGACCTACGAGCAGTACTTC	TRBD2	-	TRBV9	TRBJ2-7
CASSSSVGFGSNTGELFF	TGTGCCAGCAGCTCCTCGGTAGGGTTCGGGTCGAACACCGGGGAGCTGTTTTTT	-	-	TRBV7-6	TRBJ2-2
CASSLDERRLSEAFF	TGTGCCAGCAGCTTAGACGAACGAAGGTTGTCTGAAGCTTTCTTT	-	-	TRBV7-8	TRBJ1-1
CASSQETTRTSGSYNEQFF	TGTGCCAGCAGCCAAGAGACCACGAGGACTAGCGGCAGCTACAATGAGCAGTTCTTC	TRBD2	-	TRBV3-1/TRBV3-2	TRBJ2-1
CASSQAGTGAVTDTQYF	TGTGCCAGCAGCCAAGCCGGGACAGGGGCCGTTACAGATACGCAGTATTTT	TRBD1	-	TRBV3-1/TRBV3-2	TRBJ2-3
CASSFNRETEAFF	TGTGCCAGCAGCTTTAACAGGGAGACTGAAGCTTTCTTT	-	-	TRBV5-5	TRBJ1-1
CSVATSGRAGETQYF	TGCAGCGTCGCTACTAGCGGGAGGGCCGGGGAGACCCAGTACTTC	TRBD2	few	TRBV29-1	TRBJ2-5
CASSLFGGSTDTQYF	TGTGCCAGCAGCTTATTCGGCGGGAGCACTGATACGCAGTATTTT	TRBD2	-	TRBV7-9	TRBJ2-3
CASSQDRAGQYNSPLHF	TGCGCCAGCAGCCAAGACCGGGCGGGACAGTATAATTCACCCCTCCACTTT	TRBD1	once	TRBV4-1	TRBJ1-6
CASSQDYMPSYEQYF	TGCGCCAGCAGCCAAGACTACATGCCCTCCTACGAGCAGTACTTC	-	-	TRBV4-3	TRBJ2-7
CASSGGLAGVDEQFF	TGTGCCAGCAGCGGAGGACTAGCGGGAGTAGATGAGCAGTTCTTC	TRBD2	-	TRBV7-3	TRBJ2-1
CASSKGTGNTGELFF	TGTGCCAGTAGTAAGGGGACAGGAAACACCGGGGAGCTGTTTTTT	TRBD1	few	TRBV19	TRBJ2-2
CASSLSGQISNQPQHF	TGTGCCAGCAGCTTATCAGGACAGATTAGCAATCAGCCCCAGCATTTT	-	-	TRBV7-2	TRBJ1-5
CASSYGGAQVGYTF	TGTGCCAGCAGTTACGGAGGGGCGCAGGTTGGCTACACCTTC	-	once	TRBV6-5	TRBJ1-2
CSVEQGWTEAFF	TGCAGCGTTGAGCAGGGCTGGACTGAAGCTTTCTTT	-	-	TRBV29-1	TRBJ1-1
CASSYRGANSPLHF	TGTGCCAGCAGTTATAGGGGGGCTAATTCACCCCTCCACTTT	-	-	TRBV6-5	TRBJ1-6
CASSKGTGESGELFF	TGTGCCAGTAGTAAGGGGACAGGGGAGTCCGGGGAGCTGTTTTTT	TRBD1	few	TRBV19	TRBJ2-2
CASSSSPVYQETQYF	TGTGCCAGCAGCTCCTCCCCGGTGTACCAAGAGACCCAGTACTTC	-	-	TRBV9	TRBJ2-5
CAIRQTYEQYF	TGTGCCATCAGGCAAACCTACGAGCAGTACTTC	-	-	TRBV10-3	TRBJ2-7
CASRPGLAGLETQYF	TGTGCCAGCAGGCCTGGACTAGCGGGACTAGAGACCCAGTACTTC	TRBD2	-	TRBV6-5	TRBJ2-5